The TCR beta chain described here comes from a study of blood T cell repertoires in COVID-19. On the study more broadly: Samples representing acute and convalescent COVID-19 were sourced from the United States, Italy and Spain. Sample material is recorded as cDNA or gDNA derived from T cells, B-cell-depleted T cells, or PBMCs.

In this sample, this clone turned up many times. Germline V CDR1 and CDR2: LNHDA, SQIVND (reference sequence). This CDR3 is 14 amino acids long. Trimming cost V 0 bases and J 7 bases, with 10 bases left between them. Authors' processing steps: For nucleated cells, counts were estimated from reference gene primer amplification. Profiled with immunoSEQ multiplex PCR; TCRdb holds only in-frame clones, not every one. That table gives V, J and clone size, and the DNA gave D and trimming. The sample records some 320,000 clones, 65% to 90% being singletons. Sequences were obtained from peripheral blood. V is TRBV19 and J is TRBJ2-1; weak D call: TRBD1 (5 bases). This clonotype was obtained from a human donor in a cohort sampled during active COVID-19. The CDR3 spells CASSIDPGSNEQFF. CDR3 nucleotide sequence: TGTGCCAGTAGTATAGATCCAGGGTCAAATGAGCAGTTCTTC.